Listed below are T cell receptor beta chains from one sample, sequenced in a study of beta chain features in type 1 diabetes. The data were produced by immunoSEQ multiplex PCR, yet TCRdb's version contains in-frame clones alone and is incomplete. The table has some 130,000 clones, around 9% seen once. The sample was central memory CD4+ T cells from blood. The receptors were sampled from a man aged 30 to 39 with type 1 diabetes. Each CDR3 is given with its conserved first and last residue. D genes are given only for firm matches. The listing skips clone size in some rows; elsewhere it reads once, few, many or a size class.

j_call clone_size v_call d_call cdr3_aa cdr3_nt
TRBJ2-1 NA TRBV11-2 TRBD2 CASRFRGLAGGNEQFF TGTGCCAGCAGGTTCCGCGGCCTAGCGGGGGGGAATGAGCAGTTCTTC
TRBJ1-6 NA TRBV2 TRBD1 CASSSGQAFSSPLHF TGTGCCAGCAGTTCCGGACAGGCCTTTAGTTCACCCCTCCACTTT
TRBJ1-2 few TRBV7-2 NA CASSSPGGTPIYGYTF TGTGCCAGCAGCTCTCCGGGGGGGACACCAATCTATGGCTACACCTTC
TRBJ1-2 few TRBV10-2 TRBD1 CATGQGANYGYTF TGCGCCACAGGACAGGGGGCTAACTATGGCTACACCTTC
TRBJ2-7 few TRBV9 NA CASSLGRGYEQYF TGTGCCAGCAGCTTGGGCAGGGGATATGAGCAGTACTTC
TRBJ2-1 once TRBV11-2 TRBD2 CASSLRLAGGRNEQFF TGTGCCAGCAGCTTGAGACTAGCGGGGGGGCGGAATGAGCAGTTCTTC
TRBJ2-1 NA TRBV4-1 NA CASRLAGTPGNEQFF TGCGCCAGCAGGCTCGCGGGGACCCCGGGGAATGAGCAGTTCTTC
TRBJ1-2 NA TRBV7-2 NA CASSFLGLNNYGYTF TGTGCCAGCAGTTTCCTCGGACTCAACAACTATGGCTACACCTTC
TRBJ2-1 many TRBV2 NA CASRSGLLRNEQFF TGTGCCAGCAGGTCCGGACTGTTAAGGAATGAGCAGTTCTTC
TRBJ2-5 NA TRBV6-5 TRBD1 CASSPRDRSETQYF TGTGCCAGCAGTCCCCGGGACAGGTCAGAGACCCAGTACTTC
TRBJ1-1 NA TRBV19 NA CASSSHSTNTEAFF TGTGCCAGTAGTAGTCACAGCACGAACACTGAAGCTTTCTTT
TRBJ1-1 NA TRBV6-6 NA CASSYATETEAFF TGTGCCAGCAGTTACGCGACAGAGACTGAAGCTTTCTTT
TRBJ2-3 NA TRBV7-3 NA CASSLTYGTDTQYF TGTGCCAGCAGCTTAACGTATGGCACAGATACGCAGTATTTT
TRBJ2-5 NA TRBV5-1 TRBD2 CASSFGPIAGGAQETQYF TGCGCCAGCAGCTTCGGCCCCATAGCGGGGGGGGCGCAAGAGACCCAGTACTTC
TRBJ1-5 NA TRBV9 NA CASSVDGGRLQPQHF TGTGCCAGCAGCGTAGACGGGGGAAGGTTGCAGCCCCAGCATTTT
TRBJ2-2 few TRBV7-9 NA CGAAGAANTGELFF TGTGGAGCGGCGGGGGCCGCGAACACCGGGGAGCTGTTTTTT
TRBJ1-1 NA TRBV6-5 TRBD1 CASRTGGYTEAFF TGTGCCAGCAGGACAGGGGGCTACACTGAAGCTTTCTTT
TRBJ1-6 few TRBV18 NA CASSATDGNNSPLHF TGTGCCAGCTCAGCGACTGACGGGAATAATTCACCCCTCCACTTT
TRBJ2-1 few TRBV7-8 TRBD2 CASSLPAGGYNEQFF TGTGCCAGCAGCTTACCAGCGGGGGGTTACAATGAGCAGTTCTTC
TRBJ1-6 few TRBV6-5 NA CASSVVAGNSPLHF TGTGCCAGCAGCGTTGTAGCGGGGAATTCACCCCTCCACTTT
TRBJ2-2 few TRBV7-2 NA CASRRDPGELFF TGTGCCAGCAGGAGGGATCCCGGGGAGCTGTTTTTT
TRBJ1-2 few TRBV28 NA CASTLSGFGGYTF TGTGCCAGCACCCTCTCAGGGTTTGGCGGCTACACCTTC
TRBJ2-5 NA TRBV2 TRBD2 CASSDSSGAQETQYF TGTGCCAGCAGTGACTCTAGCGGAGCTCAAGAGACCCAGTACTTC
TRBJ2-5 NA TRBV4-1 NA CASSRTGVQETQYF TGCGCCAGCAGCCGTACGGGGGTCCAAGAGACCCAGTACTTC
TRBJ1-1 NA TRBV5-6 NA CASTTSPAAGMNTEAFF TGTGCCAGCACCACCTCCCCGGCAGCAGGGATGAACACTGAAGCTTTCTTT
TRBJ2-5 few TRBV7-8 NA CASTSRGYKGGETQYF TGTGCCAGCACCTCCCGGGGGTACAAAGGCGGAGAGACCCAGTACTTC
TRBJ2-5 NA TRBV27 TRBD2 CASSPTLGRAGDGKTQYF TGTGCCAGCAGTCCTACGCTGGGGAGAGCGGGGGATGGGAAGACCCAGTACTTC
TRBJ2-3 NA TRBV6-5 NA CASSPNGDTQYF TGTGCCAGCAGTCCTAATGGAGATACGCAGTATTTT
TRBJ2-2 many TRBV10-3 TRBD1 CAISPGQGYTGELFF TGTGCCATCAGTCCGGGACAGGGGTACACCGGGGAGCTGTTTTTT
TRBJ1-1 NA TRBV6-5 NA CASSTSGRRTEAFF TGTGCCAGCAGCACCTCGGGGAGGAGGACTGAAGCTTTCTTT
TRBJ1-6 NA TRBV7-3 NA CASSLGAGFSSPLHF TGTGCCAGCAGCTTAGGGGCAGGGTTCAGTTCACCCCTCCACTTT
TRBJ2-3 many TRBV14 TRBD1 CASSHQDRARDTQYF TGTGCCAGCAGCCACCAAGACAGGGCTCGAGATACGCAGTATTTT
TRBJ2-2 few TRBV2 NA CATSRDSTGELFF TGTGCCACCAGTCGGGACTCCACCGGGGAGCTGTTTTTT
TRBJ2-1 NA TRBV7-3 NA CASSLAEVRLRRRANNEQFF TGTGCCAGCAGCTTAGCGGAGGTCCGACTGAGAAGGCGGGCGAACAATGAGCAGTTCTTC
TRBJ2-1 NA TRBV25-1 NA CASSEYSADSSYNEQFF TGTGCCAGCAGTGAATATAGCGCCGATAGCTCCTACAATGAGCAGTTCTTC
TRBJ2-6 few TRBV7-2 NA CASSLGVAGSGANVLTF TGTGCCAGCAGCTTAGGAGTTGCGGGCTCTGGGGCCAACGTCCTGACTTTC
TRBJ2-3 NA TRBV10-3 TRBD2 CAISDPGLAGADTQYF TGTGCCATCAGTGACCCGGGACTAGCGGGGGCTGATACGCAGTATTTT
TRBJ1-1 NA TRBV7-2 NA CASSQDPDYTEAFF TGTGCCAGCAGCCAAGATCCTGACTACACTGAAGCTTTCTTT
TRBJ2-4 few TRBV5-6 TRBD2 CASSPTSGAGIQYF TGTGCCAGCAGCCCGACTAGCGGGGCGGGCATTCAGTACTTC
TRBJ2-1 few TRBV10-3 TRBD2 CATGLAGGSSYNEQFF TGTGCCACGGGACTAGCGGGGGGGAGCTCCTACAATGAGCAGTTCTTC
TRBJ1-2 few TRBV20-1 TRBD1 CSAGQGGGYTF TGCAGCGCGGGACAGGGAGGAGGCTACACCTTC
TRBJ1-5 few TRBV6-5 NA CASSYSSRINQPQHF TGTGCCAGCAGTTACTCGTCGCGGATCAATCAGCCCCAGCATTTT
TRBJ2-2 NA TRBV2 NA CASSADFGGELFF TGTGCCAGCAGCGCGGACTTCGGCGGGGAGCTGTTTTTT
TRBJ1-2 NA TRBV28 NA CASGDTNYGYTF TGTGCCAGCGGGGACACTAACTATGGCTACACCTTC
TRBJ1-4 NA TRBV5-1 NA CASSSRGRDEKLFF TGCGCCAGCAGCTCCCGAGGGAGGGATGAAAAACTGTTTTTT
TRBJ2-2 NA TRBV7-6 NA CASSLWGPTGELFF TGTGCCAGCAGCTTATGGGGGCCCACCGGGGAGCTGTTTTTT
TRBJ1-5 few TRBV28 TRBD1 CASREGDRGSNQPQHF TGTGCCAGCAGGGAGGGGGACAGGGGATCCAATCAGCCCCAGCATTTT
TRBJ2-2 few TRBV7-2 TRBD1 CASSSGQLLTGELFF TGTGCCAGCAGCTCGGGACAGCTACTCACCGGGGAGCTGTTTTTT
TRBJ2-2 NA TRBV5-6 NA CASRWGGPTNTGELFF TGTGCCAGCAGATGGGGCGGCCCCACGAACACCGGGGAGCTGTTTTTT
TRBJ1-5 NA TRBV10-3 NA CAISESGTTTYQPQHF TGTGCCATCAGTGAGAGTGGGACAACAACCTATCAGCCCCAGCATTTT
TRBJ1-1 few TRBV12-5 NA CASAKQGNTEAFF TGTGCTAGTGCCAAGCAGGGGAACACTGAAGCTTTCTTT
TRBJ1-6 NA TRBV27 NA CASRGGWNSPLHF TGTGCCAGTCGAGGGGGATGGAATTCACCCCTCCACTTT
TRBJ1-1 NA TRBV20-1 NA CGSTEGTEAFF TGCGGAAGTACGGAGGGGACTGAAGCTTTCTTT
TRBJ2-2 few TRBV29-1 TRBD2 CSVSSGGSGELFF TGCAGCGTTTCTAGCGGGGGTTCCGGGGAGCTGTTTTTT
TRBJ2-7 few TRBV7-3 TRBD2 CASSLARTRAYEQYF TGTGCCAGCAGCTTAGCGAGGACTAGGGCCTACGAGCAGTACTTC
TRBJ2-3 many TRBV2 TRBD2 CASTQRGITDTQYF TGTGCCAGCACCCAGCGGGGGATCACAGATACGCAGTATTTT
TRBJ2-1 NA TRBV7-3 TRBD2 CASSLSLAGSYNEQFF TGTGCCAGCAGCTTATCGTTAGCGGGCTCCTACAATGAGCAGTTCTTC
TRBJ2-3 few TRBV19 NA CASSSQGIKTDTQYF TGTGCCAGTAGTAGTCAGGGGATAAAGACAGATACGCAGTATTTT
TRBJ2-2 few TRBV7-3 TRBD1 CASSPGQYTGELFF TGTGCCAGCAGCCCGGGACAGTACACCGGGGAGCTGTTTTTT